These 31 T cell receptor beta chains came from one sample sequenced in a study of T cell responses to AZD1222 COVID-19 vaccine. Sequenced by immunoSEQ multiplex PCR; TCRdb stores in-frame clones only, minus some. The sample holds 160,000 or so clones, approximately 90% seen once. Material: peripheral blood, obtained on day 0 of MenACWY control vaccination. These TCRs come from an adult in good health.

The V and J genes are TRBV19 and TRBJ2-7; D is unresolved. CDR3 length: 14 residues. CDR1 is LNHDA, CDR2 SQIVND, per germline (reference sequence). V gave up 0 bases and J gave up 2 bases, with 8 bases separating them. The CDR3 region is CASSIEDGPYEQYF. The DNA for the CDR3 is TGTGCCAGTAGTATAGAAGACGGTCCCTACGAGCAGTACTTC.

The DNA for the CDR3 is TGCGCCAGCAGTGGCCCAAGTAAGCGGGAGACAAGGTGGACCGGGGAGCTGTTTTTT. Its protein is CASSGPSKRETRWTGELFF. The chain links TRBV10-2 to TRBJ2-2; 8 nucleotides align to TRBD2. J gave up 5 bases and V 4 bases, and 18 bases lay outside the gene matches. This CDR3 is built from 19 residues. Germline CDR1 reads WSHSY; CDR2 reads SAAADI.

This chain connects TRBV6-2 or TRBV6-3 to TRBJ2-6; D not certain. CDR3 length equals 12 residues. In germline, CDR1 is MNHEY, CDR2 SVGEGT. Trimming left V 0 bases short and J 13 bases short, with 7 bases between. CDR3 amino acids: CASSYSKSVLTF. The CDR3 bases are TGTGCCAGCAGTTACTCGAAATCAGTCCTGACTTTC.

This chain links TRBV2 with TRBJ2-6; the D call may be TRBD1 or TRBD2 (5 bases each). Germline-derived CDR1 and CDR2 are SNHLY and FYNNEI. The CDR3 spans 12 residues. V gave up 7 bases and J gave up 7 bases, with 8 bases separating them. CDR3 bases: TGTGCCAGCAAGGGGACCGCCAACGTCCTGACTTTC. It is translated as CASKGTANVLTF.

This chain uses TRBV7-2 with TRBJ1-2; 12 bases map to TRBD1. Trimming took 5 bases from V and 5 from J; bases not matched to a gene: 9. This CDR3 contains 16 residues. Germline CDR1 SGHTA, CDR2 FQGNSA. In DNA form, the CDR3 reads TGTGCCAGCAGCGGCCCCCGGGACAGGGGGCGGTATGGCTACACCTTC. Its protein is CASSGPRDRGRYGYTF.

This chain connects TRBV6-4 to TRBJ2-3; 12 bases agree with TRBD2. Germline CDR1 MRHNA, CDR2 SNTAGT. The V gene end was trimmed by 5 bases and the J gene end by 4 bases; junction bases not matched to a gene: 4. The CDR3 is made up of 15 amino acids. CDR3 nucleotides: TGTGCCAGCAGTAGACTAGCGGGAGTGGCAGATACGCAGTATTTT. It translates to CASSRLAGVADTQYF.

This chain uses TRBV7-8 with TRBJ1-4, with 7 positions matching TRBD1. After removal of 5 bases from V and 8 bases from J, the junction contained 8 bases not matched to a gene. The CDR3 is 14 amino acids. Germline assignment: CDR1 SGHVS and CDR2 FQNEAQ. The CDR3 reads CASSPRDRAEKLFF. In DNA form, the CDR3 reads TGTGCCAGCAGCCCCCGGGACAGAGCCGAAAAACTGTTTTTT.

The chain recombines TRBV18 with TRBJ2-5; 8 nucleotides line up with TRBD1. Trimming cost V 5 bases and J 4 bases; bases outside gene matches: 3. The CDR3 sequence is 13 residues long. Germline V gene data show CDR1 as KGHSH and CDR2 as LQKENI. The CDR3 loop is CASSTTGGETQYF. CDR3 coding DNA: TGTGCCAGCTCAACTACAGGGGGAGAGACCCAGTACTTC.

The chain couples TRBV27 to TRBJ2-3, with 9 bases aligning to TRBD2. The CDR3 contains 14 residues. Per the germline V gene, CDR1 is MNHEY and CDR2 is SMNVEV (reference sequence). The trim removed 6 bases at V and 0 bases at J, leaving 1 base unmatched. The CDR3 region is CASRSGRSTDTQYF. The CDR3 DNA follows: TGTGCCAGCAGGAGCGGGAGGAGCACAGATACGCAGTATTTT.

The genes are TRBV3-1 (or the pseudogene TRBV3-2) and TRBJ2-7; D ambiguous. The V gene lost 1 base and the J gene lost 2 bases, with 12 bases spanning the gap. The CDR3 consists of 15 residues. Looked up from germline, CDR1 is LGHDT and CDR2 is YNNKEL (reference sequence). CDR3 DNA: TGTGCCAGCAGCCAAGGCGACGCGGAACCCTACGAGCAGTACTTC. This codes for CASSQGDAEPYEQYF.

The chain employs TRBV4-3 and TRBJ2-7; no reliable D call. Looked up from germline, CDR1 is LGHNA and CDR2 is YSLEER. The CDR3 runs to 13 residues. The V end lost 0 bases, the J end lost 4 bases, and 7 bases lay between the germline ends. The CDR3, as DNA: TGCGCCAGCAGCCAAGATTTGGGGTACGAGCAGTACTTC. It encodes CASSQDLGYEQYF.

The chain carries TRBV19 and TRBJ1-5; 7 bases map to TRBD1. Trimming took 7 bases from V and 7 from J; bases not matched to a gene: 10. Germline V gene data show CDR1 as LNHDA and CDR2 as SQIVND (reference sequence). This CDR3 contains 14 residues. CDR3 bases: TGTGCCAGTACCAAGAGGCAGGGGGAACAGCCCCAGCATTTT. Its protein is CASTKRQGEQPQHF.

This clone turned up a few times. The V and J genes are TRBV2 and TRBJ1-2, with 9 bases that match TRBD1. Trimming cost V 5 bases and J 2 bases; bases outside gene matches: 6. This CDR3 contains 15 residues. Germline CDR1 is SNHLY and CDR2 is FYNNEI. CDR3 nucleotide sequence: TGTGCCAGCAGTCCTACCGGGACAGGGAACTATGGCTACACCTTC. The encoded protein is CASSPTGTGNYGYTF.

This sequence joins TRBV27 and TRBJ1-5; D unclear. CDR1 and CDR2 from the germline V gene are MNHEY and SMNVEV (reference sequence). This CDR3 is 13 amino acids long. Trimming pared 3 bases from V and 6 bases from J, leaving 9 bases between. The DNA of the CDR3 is TGTGCCAGCAGTTTCTGGGGAGGTCAGCCCCAGCATTTT. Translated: CASSFWGGQPQHF.

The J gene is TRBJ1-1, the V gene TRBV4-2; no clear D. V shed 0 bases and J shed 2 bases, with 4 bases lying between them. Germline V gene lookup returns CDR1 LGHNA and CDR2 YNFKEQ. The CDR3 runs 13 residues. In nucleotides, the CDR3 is TGTGCCAGCAGCCAAGAATTCAACACTGAAGCTTTCTTT. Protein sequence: CASSQEFNTEAFF.

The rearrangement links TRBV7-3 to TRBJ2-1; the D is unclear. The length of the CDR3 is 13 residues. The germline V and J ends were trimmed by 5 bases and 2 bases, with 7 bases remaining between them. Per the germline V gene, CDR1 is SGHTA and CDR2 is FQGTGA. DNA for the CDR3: TGTGCCAGCAGCCCCAGTGCCTACAATGAGCAGTTCTTC. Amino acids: CASSPSAYNEQFF.

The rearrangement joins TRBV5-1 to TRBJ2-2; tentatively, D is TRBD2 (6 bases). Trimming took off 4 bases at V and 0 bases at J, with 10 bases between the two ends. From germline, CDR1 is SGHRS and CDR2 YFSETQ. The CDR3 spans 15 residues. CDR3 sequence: CASSPTSPNTGELFF. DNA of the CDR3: TGCGCCAGCAGCCCTACTAGCCCGAACACCGGGGAGCTGTTTTTT.

CDR3 nucleotide sequence: TGCAGCGTTGAATCTCCTGGGGGAGCTCGCATCATTGAGCAGTTCTTC. This encodes CSVESPGGARIIEQFF. The chain employs TRBV29-1 and TRBJ2-1; D could derive from TRBD1 or TRBD2 (5 bases each). With 2 bases removed from V and 9 bases from J, the gap between germline ends came to 23 bases. The CDR3 spans 16 residues. The germline CDR1 and CDR2 sequences are SQVTM and ANQGSEA.

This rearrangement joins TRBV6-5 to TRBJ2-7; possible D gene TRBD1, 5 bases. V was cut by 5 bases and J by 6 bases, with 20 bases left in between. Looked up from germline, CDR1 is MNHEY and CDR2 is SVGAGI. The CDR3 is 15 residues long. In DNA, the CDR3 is TGTGCCAGCAGTAATCACCAGGTCAGGGTAACCGAGCAGTACTTC. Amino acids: CASSNHQVRVTEQYF.

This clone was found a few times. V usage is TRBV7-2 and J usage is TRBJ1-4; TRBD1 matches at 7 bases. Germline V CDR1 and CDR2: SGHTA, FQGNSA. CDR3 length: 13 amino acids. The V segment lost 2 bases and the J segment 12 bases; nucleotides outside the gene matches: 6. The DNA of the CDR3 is TGTGCCAGCAGCTTAACCACAGGGGCAGAACTGTTTTTT. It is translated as CASSLTTGAELFF. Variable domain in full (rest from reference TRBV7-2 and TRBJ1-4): GAGVSQSPSNKVTEKGKDVELRCDPISGHTALYWYRQSLGQGLEFLIYFQGNSAPDKSGLPSDRFSAERTGGSVSTLTIQRTQQEDSAVYLCASSLTTGAELFFGSGTQLSVL.

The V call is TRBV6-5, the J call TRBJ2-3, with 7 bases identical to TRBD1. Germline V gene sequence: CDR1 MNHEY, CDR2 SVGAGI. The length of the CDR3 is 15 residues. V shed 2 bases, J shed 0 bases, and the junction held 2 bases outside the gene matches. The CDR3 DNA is TGTGCCAGCAGTTACGAGGGGGCTAGCACAGATACGCAGTATTTT. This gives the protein CASSYEGASTDTQYF.

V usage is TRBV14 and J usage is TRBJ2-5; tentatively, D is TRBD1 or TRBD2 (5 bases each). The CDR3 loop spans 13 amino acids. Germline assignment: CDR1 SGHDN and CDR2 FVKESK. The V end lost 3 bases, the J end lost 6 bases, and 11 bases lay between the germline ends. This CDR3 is CASSQGTLQTQYF. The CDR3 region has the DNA TGTGCCAGCAGCCAGGGGACGTTACAGACCCAGTACTTC.

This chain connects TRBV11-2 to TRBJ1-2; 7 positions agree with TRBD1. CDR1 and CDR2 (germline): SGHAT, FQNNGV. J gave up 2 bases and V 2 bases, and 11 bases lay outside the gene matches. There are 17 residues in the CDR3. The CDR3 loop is CASSLTGTANKNYGYTF. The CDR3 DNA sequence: TGTGCCAGCAGCTTAACCGGGACAGCCAACAAAAACTATGGCTACACCTTC.

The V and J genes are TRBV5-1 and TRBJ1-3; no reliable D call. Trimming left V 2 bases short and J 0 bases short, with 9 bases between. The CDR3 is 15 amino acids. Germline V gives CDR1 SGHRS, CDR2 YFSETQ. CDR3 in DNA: TGCGCCAGCAGCTTTACAGCAGACTCTGGAAACACCATATATTTT. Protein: CASSFTADSGNTIYF.

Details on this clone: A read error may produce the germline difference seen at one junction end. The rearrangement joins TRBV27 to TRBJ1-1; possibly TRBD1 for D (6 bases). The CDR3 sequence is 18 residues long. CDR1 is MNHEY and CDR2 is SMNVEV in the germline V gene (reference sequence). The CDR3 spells CASSLSRGQGNMNTEAFF. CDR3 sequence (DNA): TGTGCCAGCAGCTTATCGCGGGGGCAGGGGAACATGAACACTGAAGCTTTCTTT.

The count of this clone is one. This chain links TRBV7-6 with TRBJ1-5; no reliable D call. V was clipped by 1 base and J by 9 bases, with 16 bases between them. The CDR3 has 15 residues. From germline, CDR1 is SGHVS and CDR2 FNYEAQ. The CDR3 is CASSLGMVAEWPQHF. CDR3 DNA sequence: TGTGCCAGCAGCTTAGGTATGGTGGCTGAGTGGCCCCAGCATTTT.

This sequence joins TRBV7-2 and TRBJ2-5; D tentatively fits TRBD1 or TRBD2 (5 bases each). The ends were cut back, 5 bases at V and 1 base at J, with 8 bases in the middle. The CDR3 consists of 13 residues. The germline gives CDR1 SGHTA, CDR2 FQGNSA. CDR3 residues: CASSRDVQETQYF. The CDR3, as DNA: TGTGCCAGCAGCCGGGACGTCCAAGAGACCCAGTACTTC.

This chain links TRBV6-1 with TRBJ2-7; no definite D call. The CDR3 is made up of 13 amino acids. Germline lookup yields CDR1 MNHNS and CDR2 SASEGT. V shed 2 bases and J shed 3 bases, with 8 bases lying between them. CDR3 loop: CASSELGYYEQYF. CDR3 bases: TGTGCCAGCAGTGAATTGGGTTACTACGAGCAGTACTTC.

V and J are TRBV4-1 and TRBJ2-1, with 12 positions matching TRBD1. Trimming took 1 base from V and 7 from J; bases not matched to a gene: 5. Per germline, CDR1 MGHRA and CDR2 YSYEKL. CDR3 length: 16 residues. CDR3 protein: CASSQGRDRGRNEQFF. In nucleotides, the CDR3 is TGCGCCAGCAGCCAAGGAAGGGACAGGGGGCGTAATGAGCAGTTCTTC.

The CDR3 region has the DNA TGTGCCAGTAGATCCGGGACGGAAGATGGCTACACCTTC. It codes for CASRSGTEDGYTF. V usage is TRBV19 and J usage is TRBJ1-2; possible D gene TRBD1, 5 bases. This CDR3 contains 13 residues. Germline CDR1 and CDR2: LNHDA and SQIVND (reference sequence). Trimming shortened V by 6 bases and J by 6 bases, and 14 bases separated the two germline ends.

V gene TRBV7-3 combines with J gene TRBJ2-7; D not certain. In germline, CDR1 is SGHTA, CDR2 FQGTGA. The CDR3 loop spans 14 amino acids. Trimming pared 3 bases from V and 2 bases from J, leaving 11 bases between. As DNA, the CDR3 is TGTGCCAGCAGCTTGGGTCCCGATACCTACGAGCAGTACTTC. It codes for CASSLGPDTYEQYF. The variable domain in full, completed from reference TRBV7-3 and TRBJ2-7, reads GAGVSQTPSNKVTEKGKYVELRCDPISGHTALYWYRQSLGQGPEFLIYFQGTGAADDSGLPNDRFFAVRPEGSVSTLKIQRTERGDSAVYLCASSLGPDTYEQYFGPGTRLTVT.